Detailed here is one T cell receptor (beta chain). As handled by the study authors: Amplification from reference gene primers served as the basis for estimated nucleated cell counts. Measured with immunoSEQ multiplex PCR; TCRdb has only the in-frame clones, and not every one. The V and J calls and clone size were taken over from that table, and D and trimming were inferred from the DNA. The data show about 370,000 clones, about 90% seen once. Seattle's cohort entered during active infection and was followed longitudinally. This specimen comes from a study of blood T cell repertoires in COVID-19. In the study overall: The origin of the acute and convalescent COVID-19 samples was the United States, Italy and Spain. T cells, B-cell-depleted T cells, or PBMCs provided the cDNA or gDNA that served as material.

The ends were cut back, 2 bases at V and 2 bases at J, with 17 bases in the middle. CDR1 MNHNS and CDR2 SASEGT come from the germline V gene. The CDR3 is 17 amino acids. Sequenced sample: peripheral blood. The receptor was derived from a woman between 25 and 40 years old with COVID-19, enrolled during active disease. The chain uses TRBV6-1 and TRBJ2-3; D uncertain. CDR3 nucleotides: TGTGCCAGCAGTGAACAGTGGCTGGCTCCCTTCACAGATACGCAGTATTTT. Translated: CASSEQWLAPFTDTQYF.